These 23 T cell receptor beta chains were all obtained from the same sample, sequenced in a study of identical twins. TCRdb itself ran the 5' RACE reads through MiXCR, one entry per CDR3 protein. The sample has about 200,000 distinct CDR3 sequences; roughly 10% are singletons. Sequenced material: memory T cells sorted from blood. Receptors were obtained from a middle-aged man in good health.

This chain uses TRBV20-1 with TRBJ2-7, with D possibly matching TRBD1 (5 bases). The length of the CDR3 is 14 residues. Germline-derived CDR1 and CDR2 are DFQATT and SNEGSKA (reference sequence). V lost 2 bases to trimming and J lost 0 bases, with 11 bases between them. CDR3 sequence reads: CSARSFRGSYEQYF. The CDR3 DNA reads as TGCAGTGCTAGATCCTTTAGGGGCTCCTACGAGCAGTACTTC.

The chain has TRBV11-2 and TRBJ2-5; 11 bases match TRBD2. Trimming removed 8 bases from V and 7 bases from J; junction bases left unmatched: 15. This CDR3 has 16 amino acids. Germline V gene data show CDR1 as SGHAT and CDR2 as FQNNGV. The CDR3 protein is CASAISSGGLRGTQYF. The CDR3 bases are TGTGCCAGCGCAATTTCTAGCGGGGGGCTCAGGGGGACCCAGTACTTC.

The gene calls are TRBV2 and TRBJ2-2; maybe TRBD1 (5 bases). The V and J ends lost 4 bases and 3 bases respectively, with 9 bases between them. The germline V gene encodes CDR1 SNHLY and CDR2 FYNNEI. The length of the CDR3 is 14 residues. The CDR3: CASSGQGYTGELFF. The DNA of the CDR3 is TGTGCCAGCAGTGGTCAGGGTTACACCGGGGAGCTGTTTTTT.

The V call is TRBV23-1, the J call TRBJ2-3; 7 bases are shared with TRBD2. TRBV23-1 is reported as an ORF; its role is uncertain. Trimming removed 1 base from V and 2 bases from J; junction bases left unmatched: 9. The CDR3 is 17 residues long. Here the CDR3 DNA reads TGCGCCAGCAGTCAATTCGCGGCGGGAGAGTTCACAGATACGCAGTATTTT. This gives the protein CASSQFAAGEFTDTQYF.

This clonotype was picked up a small number of times. The chain recombines TRBV3-1 with TRBJ2-1, with 11 bases that match TRBD2. Germline CDR1 and CDR2: LGHDT and YNNKEL (reference sequence). Trimming removed 6 bases from V and 5 bases from J; junction bases left unmatched: 6. CDR3 length equals 15 residues. The chain's CDR3 is CASSLAGGRHNEQFF. Here the CDR3 DNA reads TGTGCCAGCAGTCTAGCGGGAGGTCGGCACAATGAGCAGTTCTTC.

The V call is TRBV7-3, the J call TRBJ2-3, with 7 bases aligning to TRBD2. This CDR3 is 15 amino acids long. After removal of 5 bases from V and 0 bases from J, the junction contained 5 bases not matched to a gene. CDR1 and CDR2 from the germline V gene are SGHTA and FQGTGA. This chain's CDR3 is CASSPQGGSTDTQYF. In DNA, the CDR3 is TGTGCCAGCAGCCCCCAGGGAGGGAGCACAGATACGCAGTATTTT.

This clonotype showed up many times. This sequence joins TRBV10-3 and TRBJ2-3; TRBD1 or TRBD2 may be the D gene (6 bases each). The germline gives CDR1 ENHRY, CDR2 SYGVKD. The V end lost 3 bases, the J end lost 6 bases, and 13 bases lay between the germline ends. This CDR3 comprises 14 residues. The CDR3 region is CAISDGGSGDTQYF. The CDR3 bases are TGTGCCATCAGTGACGGGGGCTCAGGGGATACGCAGTATTTT.

Ten or more counts support this clonotype. This chain links TRBV11-1 with TRBJ1-1; weak D call: TRBD1 (6 bases). The CDR3 is made up of 17 amino acids. Germline CDR1 and CDR2: SGHAT and FQDESV (reference sequence). V was cut by 5 bases and J by 1 base, with 20 bases left in between. DNA for the CDR3: TGTGCCAGCAGCCCGGGATATTGGACGACAGGGAACACTGAAGCTTTCTTT. It translates to CASSPGYWTTGNTEAFF.

There are many counts of this clonotype. J is TRBJ2-7 and V is TRBV3-1, with 9 bases matching TRBD1. This CDR3 is built from 17 residues. With V trimmed by 1 base and J by 2 bases, 9 bases remained unmatched. CDR1 and CDR2 from the germline V gene are LGHDT and YNNKEL (reference sequence). The CDR3 region has the DNA TGTGCCAGCAGCCAAGGCCCCGGGACAGGGTCGACCTACGAGCAGTACTTC. Translating gives CASSQGPGTGSTYEQYF.

This clonotype was seen more than once but under ten times. V gene TRBV12-3 or TRBV12-4 combines with J gene TRBJ2-2, with D tentatively TRBD1 (5 bases). The CDR3 extends over 14 amino acids. The ends were cut back, 4 bases at V and 1 base at J, with 7 bases in the middle. CDR3 nucleotides: TGTGCCAGCAGTTACAGGAGGAACACCGGGGAGCTGTTTTTT. Translated, it gives CASSYRRNTGELFF.

Comment on this clonotype: A read error may account for a junction end that differs from germline. V is TRBV11-2 and J is TRBJ2-7; 7 nucleotides line up with TRBD1. In germline, CDR1 is SGHAT, CDR2 FQNNGV. The CDR3 extends over 13 amino acids. For the CDR3, the DNA is TGTGCCAGCAGCTTGGACCGGGACAGCGGATTGCACTTC. Translating gives CASSLDRDSGLHF.

This clonotype was observed a few times. V gene TRBV6-5 combines with J gene TRBJ1-6; a weak D match, TRBD1 (6 bases). Deletions cut 0 bases from V and 9 bases from J, with 15 bases between. Germline CDR1 MNHEY, CDR2 SVGAGI. This CDR3 has 16 amino acids. The DNA for the CDR3 is TGTGCCAGCAGTTACTCGAGTAAGGGGGAAAGTTCACCCCTCCACTTT. It encodes CASSYSSKGESSPLHF.

This clonotype was detected many times. A read error may produce the germline difference seen at one junction end. The rearrangement links TRBV12-3 or TRBV12-4 to TRBJ2-2; 7 positions agree with TRBD2. The CDR3 is 13 residues long. The CDR3 DNA reads TGTGCCACCGGGACTACTAACAACGGGGAGCTGTTTTTT. This codes for CATGTTNNGELFF.

This clonotype has a count of ten or more. The chain carries TRBV7-2 and TRBJ2-1; 11 bases map to TRBD2. The V segment lost 1 base and the J segment 7 bases; nucleotides outside the gene matches: 3. This CDR3 contains 15 residues. Germline V lookup: CDR1 SGHTA, CDR2 FQGNSA. DNA for the CDR3: TGTGCCAGCAGCTTAGTAGCGGGAGGGCCAAATGAGCAGTTCTTC. Protein sequence: CASSLVAGGPNEQFF.

The gene calls are TRBV7-8 and TRBJ2-3, with 7 positions matching TRBD2. V lost 2 bases, J lost 1 base, and 12 bases stayed unmatched. There are 18 residues in the CDR3. Germline V lookup: CDR1 SGHVS, CDR2 FQNEAQ. The DNA of the CDR3 is TGTGCCAGCAGCTTATACTCGTGGGGGGGTTCTGGCACAGATACGCAGTATTTT. Its protein product is CASSLYSWGGSGTDTQYF.

This clonotype occurred many times. J is TRBJ1-2 and V is TRBV4-3; 9 bases align to TRBD1. The CDR3 sequence is 16 residues long. V shed 1 base and J 8 bases; nucleotides not matched to a gene: 11. CDR1 LGHNA and CDR2 YSLEER come from the germline V gene. The CDR3 region is CASSQVPGQGLGGYTF. The CDR3 nucleotides are TGCGCCAGCAGCCAAGTCCCGGGACAGGGATTGGGAGGCTACACCTTC.

This clonotype showed up just a few times. The chain has TRBV6-2 or TRBV6-3 and TRBJ1-1; D unresolved. Per germline, CDR1 MNHEY and CDR2 SVGEGT. Trimming removed 4 bases at V and 4 bases at J, with 10 bases between. This CDR3 comprises 13 residues. Written as DNA, the CDR3 is TGTGCCAGCAGTTCCATGAGGCCCACTGAAGCTTTCTTT. Protein sequence: CASSSMRPTEAFF.

The rearrangement uses TRBV7-9 and TRBJ2-3; TRBD1 matches at 9 bases. Germline V CDR1 and CDR2: SEHNR, FQNEAQ (reference sequence). This CDR3 is built from 17 residues. V shed 4 bases, J shed 4 bases, and the junction held 12 bases outside the gene matches. The CDR3 reads CASSSSRDRVFADTQYF. CDR3 DNA sequence: TGTGCCAGCAGCTCGTCACGGGACAGGGTCTTCGCAGATACGCAGTATTTT.

This chain links TRBV25-1 with TRBJ2-1, with D maybe TRBD2 (5 bases). Per germline, CDR1 MGHDK and CDR2 SYGVNS. With 5 bases removed from V and 0 bases from J, the gap between germline ends came to 14 bases. The CDR3 covers 16 residues. CDR3 in amino acids: CASSRLRSSSYNEQFF. CDR3 bases: TGTGCCAGCAGTCGACTACGGAGTTCCTCCTACAATGAGCAGTTCTTC.

V gene TRBV6-1 combines with J gene TRBJ1-4; no firm D call. The CDR3 covers 13 residues. Germline V CDR1 and CDR2: MNHNS, SASEGT. V shed 1 base and J shed 10 bases, with 10 bases lying between them. The CDR3 loop reads CASSEGWTGKLFF. The CDR3 nucleotides are TGTGCCAGCAGTGAAGGGTGGACGGGAAAACTGTTTTTT.

This clonotype turned up a few times. The rearrangement uses TRBV6-5 and TRBJ2-4; 7 bases line up with TRBD2. Germline V gives CDR1 MNHEY, CDR2 SVGAGI. The CDR3 runs to 15 residues. The J segment lost 3 bases and the V segment lost 0 bases, leaving 2 bases of the junction unmatched. The CDR3: CASSYSERGKNIQYF. For the CDR3, the DNA is TGTGCCAGCAGTTACTCTGAGCGGGGCAAAAACATTCAGTACTTC.

Ten or more counts support this clonotype. The V and J genes are TRBV3-1 and TRBJ2-7, with D perhaps assigned TRBD1 or TRBD2 (5 bases each). The CDR3 runs 11 residues. The germline gives CDR1 LGHDT, CDR2 YNNKEL (reference sequence). In DNA form, the CDR3 reads TGTCCCTCGGGGACGACCTACGAGCAGTACTTC. It yields the protein CPSGTTYEQYF.

This clonotype has at least ten counts. This rearrangement joins TRBV30 to TRBJ2-1; D is undetermined. The CDR3 has 13 amino acids. Germline CDR1 and CDR2: GTSNPN and SVGIG (reference sequence). V lost 3 bases and J 4 bases, leaving 10 bases between the germline ends. CDR3: CAWRRKGYNEQFF. Written as DNA, the CDR3 is TGTGCCTGGAGACGTAAGGGATACAATGAGCAGTTCTTC.